This TCR beta chain appears in the sequencing data of a study of PD-1 blockade in classical Hodgkin lymphoma. Looking at the study overall: Nivolumab was administered to patients intravenously at 3 mg/kg every 2 weeks. Study findings and constraints: Complete responders' diversity at baseline resembled that of newly diagnosed patients.

Time point: cycle 4 day 1 (C4D1), after about 6 weeks of nivolumab. Relapse was seen in all patients after autologous stem cell transplantation, and brentuximab vedotin exposure was variable. CDR1 is MNHEY, CDR2 SMNVEV, per germline (reference sequence). The CDR3 runs to 14 residues. The V and J ends lost 5 bases and 4 bases respectively, with 15 bases between them. A note on this clone: The antigen is unknown.

The assay was immunoSEQ multiplex PCR, and TCRdb's table has in-frame clones only and misses some. In the table there are tens of thousands of clones, about nine tenths of which are singletons. The clonotype comes from a human donor with classical Hodgkin lymphoma. The chain is built from TRBV27 and TRBJ2-7; possibly TRBD2 for D (6 bases). The source material was peripheral blood mononuclear cells (PBMCs), sampled before the fourth cycle of nivolumab. CDR3 nucleotide sequence: TGTGCCAGCAGTCCCGGGTACGGGGGATACGAGCAGTACTTC. Its translation is CASSPGYGGYEQYF.